The 2 T cell receptor gamma chains below were found in one sample sequenced in a study of γδ T cells in repeated Plasmodium falciparum infection. Flow sorting of PBMC yielded separate Vgamma9/Vdelta2+ and Vdelta2-negative gammadelta T cell populations for bulk repertoire analysis. TCRdb re-called the multiplex PCR reads via CATT. Among some 13,000 gamma-chain clones listed, roughly 1.7% were seen once. The sample comprised gamma-delta T cells from blood. Receptors originate from a pool of human donors (malaria-infected and uninfected, not separated).

This clone came up a few times. The TCRdb protein comes from a much larger clone and disagrees with this DNA's translation at residue 7, likely due to a read error; the protein given here is derived from the DNA. CDR3 protein: CALWGNGLGKKIKVF. Here the CDR3 DNA reads TGTGCCTTGTGGGGAAACGGGTTGGGCAAAAAAATCAAGGTATTT. The chain combines TRGV9 with TRGJP. Assignment of the J gene here rests on matching the DNA to germline, because TCRdb gives none. CDR3 length: 15 amino acids. Germline V gives CDR1 GITISATS, CDR2 ISYDGTV (reference sequence). J was trimmed by 9 bases and V by 5 bases; bases with no gene match: 7.

This clone was detected ten times or more. TCRdb pairs this DNA with a much larger clone's protein that differs at residue 12, likely a read error; the protein shown was translated from the DNA. The chain carries TRGV9 and TRGJP. The germline gives CDR1 GITISATS, CDR2 ISYDGTV (reference sequence). The CDR3 is 15 amino acids. The CDR3 spells CALWEVLLGKKSKVF. Here the CDR3 DNA reads TGTGCCTTGTGGGAGGTGCTATTGGGCAAAAAAAGCAAGGTATTT.